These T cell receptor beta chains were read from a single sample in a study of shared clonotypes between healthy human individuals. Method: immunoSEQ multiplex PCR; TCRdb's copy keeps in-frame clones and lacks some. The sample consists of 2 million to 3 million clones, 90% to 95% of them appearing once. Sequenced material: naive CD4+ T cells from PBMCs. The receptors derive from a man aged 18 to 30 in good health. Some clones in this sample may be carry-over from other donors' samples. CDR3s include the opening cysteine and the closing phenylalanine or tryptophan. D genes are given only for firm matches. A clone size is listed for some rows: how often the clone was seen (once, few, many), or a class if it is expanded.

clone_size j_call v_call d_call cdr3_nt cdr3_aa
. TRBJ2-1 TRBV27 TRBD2 TGTGCCAGCAGTTTTCCTGGGACTAGCGGGAGGAATGAGCAGTTCTTC CASSFPGTSGRNEQFF
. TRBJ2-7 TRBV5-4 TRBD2 TGTGCCAGCAGCTCCGGCGGACTAGCGGGAGCCTACGAGCAGTACTTC CASSSGGLAGAYEQYF
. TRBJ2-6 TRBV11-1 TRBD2 TGTGCCAGCGGGGGGGTCCTCTTTGGGGCCAACGTCCTGACTTTC CASGGVLFGANVLTF
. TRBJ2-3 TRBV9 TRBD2 TGTGCCAGCAGCCCTTTCTCGGGACTAGGGTACGCAGATACGCAGTATTTT CASSPFSGLGYADTQYF
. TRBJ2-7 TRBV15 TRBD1 TGTGCCACCAGCAGGCGACAGGGTTCCTACGAGCAGTACTTC CATSRRQGSYEQYF
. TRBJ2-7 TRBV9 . TGTGCCAGCAGCGTAGCCGAATCGGGCAGGGCCCACTACGAGCAGTACTTC CASSVAESGRAHYEQYF
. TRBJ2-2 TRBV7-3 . TGTGCCAGCAGCTCCCGGGCGGGGACCAGGAACACCGGGGAGCTGTTTTTT CASSSRAGTRNTGELFF
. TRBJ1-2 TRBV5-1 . TGCGCCAGCAGCCCGGGGGACGGCCTCTATGGCTACACCTTC CASSPGDGLYGYTF
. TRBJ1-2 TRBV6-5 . TGTGCCAGCAGTTACTCGTTCCCGGGGGCGGGCTATGGCTACACCTTC CASSYSFPGAGYGYTF
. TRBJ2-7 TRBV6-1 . TGTGCCAGCAGACGGGACTCGTACCACGAGCAGTACTTC CASRRDSYHEQYF
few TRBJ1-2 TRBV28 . TGTGCCAGCAGTCCGCCGGGGGGCCCGGGGGGTGGCTACACCTTC CASSPPGGPGGGYTF
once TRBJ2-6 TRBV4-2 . TGTGCCAGCAGCCCCAATTTCGGGGCCAACGTCCTGACTTTC CASSPNFGANVLTF
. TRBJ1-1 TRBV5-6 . TGTGCCAGCAGCTTCTCCGTGAACACTGAAGCTTTCTTT CASSFSVNTEAFF
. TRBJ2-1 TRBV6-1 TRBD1 TGTGCCAGCAGGGGACAGGGGTACAATGAGCAGTTCTTC CASRGQGYNEQFF
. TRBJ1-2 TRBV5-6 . TGTGCCAGCAGCTTGGCGGCAGGGCGGGGGCTTAACTATGGCTACACCTTC CASSLAAGRGLNYGYTF
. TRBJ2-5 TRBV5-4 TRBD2 TGTGCCAGCAGCGGTGGGACTAGCGGGAAAGAGACCCAGTACTTC CASSGGTSGKETQYF